The source of this TCR beta chain is a study of CD8 T cells in Susac syndrome. It was with random hexamers that 0.5 to 1 ug RNA was reverse transcribed. By means of immunoSEQ multiplex PCR, TCR beta CDR3 spanning 54 Vbeta and 13 Jbeta underwent amplification. One entry per CDR3 protein, called by TCRdb with MiXCR from the immunoSEQ multiplex PCR reads. The sample carries 150,000 to 200,000 distinct CDR3 sequences, approximately 94% recorded once. Relapsing-remitting disease, either stable or active, was present in the treatment-naive patients who were the multiple sclerosis controls. Negative magnetic isolation gave CD8+ and CD4+ cells; FACS enriched CD8+ TEMRA. This CDR3 has 12 residues. Trimming removed 3 bases from V and 9 bases from J, with 9 bases in between.

The chain recombines TRBV12-3 or TRBV12-4 with TRBJ1-5; D ambiguous. The sequence derives from a human donor with multiple sclerosis. The specimen sequenced was CD4+ T cells from PBMCs. The chain's CDR3 is CASSFHQLPQHF. The CDR3 DNA sequence: TGTGCCAGCAGTTTCCACCAACTGCCCCAGCATTTT.